These 30 T cell receptor beta chains came from one sample sequenced in a study of T cells in Graves' hyperthyroidism and ophthalmopathy (dated by TCRdb to about 2019). Library preparation employed multiplex PCR. Data came from an Illumina HiSeq 2000. The TCR beta CDR3 regions were amplified from the RNA transcripts. For the first round of RT-PCR on the TCR CDR3, the HTBI primer set was used together with the Qiagen OneStep RT-PCR kit. TCRdb trimmed the raw reads at Q25, called clones with MiXCR and kept productive beta chains. Every CDR3 protein is listed once, alongside the most common genes and DNA of its rows. Here the sample has about 400,000 distinct CDR3 sequences; about 15% occur a single time. The ten largest make up about 30% of the sample. The sequencing input was blood. The receptor set was obtained from a woman between 25 and 40 years old with Graves' hyperthyroidism.

The table lists this clonotype with many counts. V gene TRBV6-1 combines with J gene TRBJ1-2; 8 positions match TRBD1. In germline, CDR1 is MNHNS, CDR2 SASEGT. The CDR3 covers 14 residues. Losses at the gene ends were 8 bases for V and 7 bases for J; bases not matched to a gene: 12. The CDR3 protein is CASVRGQGLGGYTF. The DNA of the CDR3 is TGTGCCAGCGTTCGAGGACAGGGCTTAGGTGGCTACACCTTC.

V usage is TRBV18 and J usage is TRBJ2-1; D is uncertain. CDR1 KGHSH and CDR2 LQKENI come from the germline V gene. CDR3 length: 13 amino acids. The V and J ends lost 1 base and 7 bases respectively, with 8 bases between them. The CDR3, as DNA: TGTGCCAGCTCACCACAATTGGCTAATGAGCAGTTCTTC. Translated, it gives CASSPQLANEQFF.

This clonotype was counted only a few times. This chain uses TRBV9 with TRBJ2-7; 9 bases align to TRBD2. CDR1 is SGDLS and CDR2 is YYNGEE in the germline V gene. After removal of 5 bases from V and 0 bases from J, the junction contained 6 bases not matched to a gene. The CDR3 is made up of 15 amino acids. CDR3 DNA: TGTGCCAGCAGTGAGTTTAGCGGGAGCTCCTACGAGCAGTACTTC. Encoded protein: CASSEFSGSSYEQYF.

The rearrangement links TRBV18 to TRBJ2-3; D uncertain. V was clipped by 1 base and J by 0 bases, with 8 bases between them. The CDR3 sequence is 15 residues long. Germline lookup yields CDR1 KGHSH and CDR2 LQKENI. CDR3 nucleotides: TGTGCCAGCTCACCACTGACACACAGCACAGATACGCAGTATTTT. It yields the protein CASSPLTHSTDTQYF. The full variable domain, rest sourced from reference TRBV18 and TRBJ2-3, is NAGVMQNPRHLVRRRGQEARLRCSPMKGHSHVYWYRQLPEEGLKFMVYLQKENIIDESGMPKERFSAEFPKEGPSILRIQQVVRGDSAAYFCASSPLTHSTDTQYFGPGTRLTVL.

This clonotype showed up just once. The chain carries TRBV7-2 and TRBJ1-2, with 7 bases that match TRBD1. The CDR3 is made up of 14 amino acids. V trimming: 1 base; J trimming: 7 bases; junction bases outside the gene matches: 6. The germline V gene has CDR1 SGHTA and CDR2 FQGNSA. CDR3 residues: CASSLVTGILGYTF. The CDR3 DNA is TGTGCCAGCAGCTTAGTGACAGGGATCCTTGGCTACACCTTC.

This clonotype was recorded at least ten times. This chain connects TRBV10-3 to TRBJ2-7; 13 bases agree with TRBD2. This CDR3 spans 14 amino acids. Trimming cost V 6 bases and J 6 bases; bases outside gene matches: 5. Germline-derived CDR1 and CDR2 are ENHRY and SYGVKD. The CDR3 coding sequence is TGTGCCATCAGCGGACTAGCGGGAGTTCGCGAGCAGTACTTC. It codes for CAISGLAGVREQYF.

The chain employs TRBV12-3 or TRBV12-4 and TRBJ1-3, with D maybe TRBD1 (5 bases). The ends were cut back, 5 bases at V and 4 bases at J, with 18 bases in the middle. The CDR3 spans 16 residues. The CDR3 here is CASSPASGTVGNTIYF. Written as DNA, the CDR3 is TGTGCCAGCAGTCCGGCCTCCGGGACCGTCGGAAACACCATATATTTT.

The chain is built from TRBV29-1 and TRBJ1-5; no definite D call. Trimming shortened V by 2 bases and J by 4 bases, and 9 bases separated the two germline ends. The CDR3 is made up of 13 amino acids. Germline V gene sequence: CDR1 SQVTM, CDR2 ANQGSEA. The CDR3 region is CSVETGRNQPQHF. In nucleotides, the CDR3 is TGCAGCGTTGAAACGGGGAGAAATCAGCCCCAGCATTTT.

This clonotype came up a few times. This could be a read error, since a much larger clone is one nucleotide away. The V gene is TRBV3-1, the J gene TRBJ2-7; 9 positions match TRBD1. Germline V gene sequence: CDR1 LGHDT, CDR2 YNNKEL (reference sequence). This CDR3 is 15 amino acids long. The CDR3 DNA reads as TGTGTCAGCAGTTACGAACAGGGGGCAGGGTACGAGCAGTACTTC. It is translated as CVSSYEQGAGYEQYF.

This clonotype was counted at least ten times. CDR3 in DNA: TGTGCCAGCAGCCCCGTTAGTACCACCGGGGAGCTGTTTTTT. It is translated as CASSPVSTTGELFF. This chain uses TRBV7-3 with TRBJ2-2, with D uncertain. Germline CDR1 SGHTA, CDR2 FQGTGA. The V gene lost 5 bases and the J gene lost 4 bases, with 11 bases spanning the gap. This CDR3 comprises 14 residues.

Many counts were recorded for this clonotype. V gene TRBV27 combines with J gene TRBJ2-7, with a weak D call TRBD2 (6 bases). There are 15 residues in the CDR3. Germline V lookup: CDR1 MNHEY, CDR2 SMNVEV (reference sequence). The V end lost 3 bases, the J end lost 3 bases, and 15 bases lay between the germline ends. Here the CDR3 DNA reads TGTGCCAGCAGTTTGGGGCGGGGTGAAAGCTACGAGCAGTACTTC. Translated, it gives CASSLGRGESYEQYF.

Ten or more counts support this clonotype. The V call is TRBV2, the J call TRBJ2-5; D is uncertain. The V end lost 3 bases, the J end lost 0 bases, and 8 bases lay between the germline ends. The CDR3 runs to 14 residues. Germline V gives CDR1 SNHLY, CDR2 FYNNEI. The CDR3 loop is CASSDRSNQETQYF. In DNA, the CDR3 is TGTGCCAGCAGTGATCGGTCAAACCAAGAGACCCAGTACTTC.

This clonotype was detected ten times or more. V and J are TRBV6-5 and TRBJ2-1; D gene ambiguous. V was clipped by 2 bases and J by 4 bases, with 6 bases between them. CDR1 and CDR2 from the germline V gene are MNHEY and SVGAGI. The CDR3 length is 13 residues. CDR3 coding DNA: TGTGCCAGCAGTTACGGTTTTTACAATGAGCAGTTCTTC. It codes for CASSYGFYNEQFF.

This clonotype was detected ten times or more. V and J are TRBV12-3 or TRBV12-4 and TRBJ2-7; 11 bases are a match to TRBD2. The CDR3 covers 14 residues. V lost 8 bases to trimming and J lost 7 bases; unmatched junction nucleotides: 10. In DNA, the CDR3 is TGTGCCAGCCGTATAGCGGGAGGGGATCGGGAGCAGTACTTC. Translated: CASRIAGGDREQYF.

This chain uses TRBV7-8 with TRBJ1-2, with a possible D match to TRBD1 (5 bases). This CDR3 region has 11 residues. The germline V and J ends were trimmed by 4 bases and 10 bases, with 10 bases remaining between them. The V gene's germline CDR1 is SGHVS and CDR2 FQNEAQ. The DNA for the CDR3 is TGTGCCAGCAGCTCCAGGGTGGACTACACCTTC. Translation gives CASSSRVDYTF. The full variable domain, in which reference TRBV7-8 and TRBJ1-2 provide the parts outside the CDR3, is GAGVSQSPRYKVAKRGQDVALRCDPISGHVSLFWYQQALGQGPEFLTYFQNEAQLDKSGLPSDRFFAERPEGSVSTLKIQRTQQEDSAVYLCASSSRVDYTFGSGTRLTVV.

This clonotype was picked up a small number of times. V usage is TRBV6-1 and J usage is TRBJ2-3, with TRBD2 matching over 7 bases. This CDR3 comprises 18 residues. Germline V gene data show CDR1 as MNHNS and CDR2 as SASEGT. Trimming cost V 4 bases and J 0 bases; bases outside gene matches: 13. In DNA, the CDR3 is TGTGCCAGCAGTGGGGGGTTGGGAGGGACCACTAGCACAGATACGCAGTATTTT. Protein: CASSGGLGGTTSTDTQYF.

This clonotype was seen more than once but under ten times. The chain has TRBV7-9 and TRBJ2-2, with TRBD1 matching 7 bases. The germline V gene has CDR1 SEHNR and CDR2 FQNEAQ (reference sequence). This CDR3 spans 15 amino acids. V was pared by 3 bases and J by 7 bases, with 8 bases of the junction left unmatched. CDR3 region: CASSFGKGAIGELFF. Written as DNA, the CDR3 is TGTGCCAGCAGCTTCGGAAAGGGGGCGATCGGGGAGCTGTTTTTT.

V gene TRBV29-1 combines with J gene TRBJ2-2; possible D gene TRBD2, 5 bases. The CDR3 length is 12 residues. V was clipped by 3 bases and J by 6 bases, with 8 bases between them. Germline V CDR1 and CDR2: SQVTM, ANQGSEA. The CDR3 here is CSVDRGPGELFF. As DNA, the CDR3 is TGCAGCGTTGACAGAGGGCCCGGGGAGCTGTTTTTT.

This clonotype was seen at least ten times. For the CDR3, the DNA is TGTGCCAGCAGACAGACTAGTTTACAAGAGACCCAGTACTTC. This codes for CASRQTSLQETQYF. The chain employs TRBV2 and TRBJ2-5; D is perhaps TRBD2 (6 bases). Germline values: CDR1 SNHLY, CDR2 FYNNEI. With 6 bases removed from V and 2 bases from J, the gap between germline ends came to 13 bases. The CDR3 loop spans 14 amino acids.

This clonotype was observed at least ten times. The chain joins TRBV20-1 to TRBJ1-5, with D maybe TRBD1 (5 bases). Trimming left V 1 base short and J 1 base short, with 11 bases between. CDR1 is DFQATT, CDR2 SNEGSKA, per germline (reference sequence). CDR3 length equals 15 residues. CDR3 DNA: TGCAGTGCTAGAGGGGGGAGTGGGAGCAATCAGCCCCAGCATTTT. Translated: CSARGGSGSNQPQHF.

This clonotype was recorded a few times. The V call is TRBV10-3, the J call TRBJ2-3; 8 bases match TRBD2. CDR3 size: 16 residues. CDR1 is ENHRY, CDR2 SYGVKD, per germline. V was clipped by 2 bases and J by 0 bases; unmatched bases: 4. CDR3 region: CAISEVLAASTDTQYF. CDR3 in DNA: TGTGCCATCAGTGAGGTACTAGCGGCTAGCACAGATACGCAGTATTTT.

This clonotype was seen many times. The J gene is TRBJ1-6, the V gene TRBV6-2 or TRBV6-3; D is perhaps TRBD1 (6 bases). Germline CDR1 and CDR2: MNHEY and SVGEGT. V lost 4 bases, J lost 7 bases, and 11 bases lay in between. The CDR3 contains 14 residues. The CDR3 here is CASSLQGRNSPLHF. The DNA for the CDR3 is TGTGCCAGCAGTTTACAGGGCCGCAATTCACCCCTCCACTTT.

This clonotype has ten or more counts. V gene TRBV3-1 combines with J gene TRBJ2-1; perhaps TRBD1 as D (6 bases). The CDR3 length is 13 residues. Germline CDR1 reads LGHDT; CDR2 reads YNNKEL (reference sequence). Trimming pared 0 bases from V and 12 bases from J, leaving 12 bases between. The CDR3 DNA reads as TGTGCCAGCAGCCAAGATATTTTAGGGGGGCAGTTCTTC. This encodes CASSQDILGGQFF.

This clonotype turned up a few times. V usage is TRBV5-6 and J usage is TRBJ2-1; unclear D gene. Trimming took 8 bases from V and 1 from J, leaving 4 bases between them. This CDR3 comprises 11 residues. Per the germline V gene, CDR1 is SGHDT and CDR2 is YYEEEE. This chain's CDR3 is CASGSYNEQFF. In DNA form, the CDR3 reads TGTGCCAGTGGGTCCTACAATGAGCAGTTCTTC.

This clonotype was counted many times. This chain links TRBV2 with TRBJ2-7; 9 nucleotides match TRBD1. Per the germline V gene, CDR1 is SNHLY and CDR2 is FYNNEI. With V trimmed by 8 bases and J by 5 bases, 7 bases remained unmatched. The CDR3 is made up of 13 amino acids. The DNA of the CDR3 is TGTGCCAGCTCCGGGACAGGGTACCACGAGCAGTACTTC. As protein: CASSGTGYHEQYF.

The chain links TRBV20-1 to TRBJ2-7, with 7 bases identical to TRBD2. The germline CDR1 and CDR2 sequences are DFQATT and SNEGSKA (reference sequence). CDR3 length: 15 amino acids. After removal of 0 bases from V and 3 bases from J, the junction contained 8 bases not matched to a gene. CDR3 loop: CSAREWTREYYEQYF. CDR3 DNA: TGCAGTGCTAGAGAGTGGACTAGAGAATACTACGAGCAGTACTTC.

This clonotype was seen many times. The V call is TRBV12-3 or TRBV12-4, the J call TRBJ1-2; no clear D gene. The CDR3 sequence is 12 residues long. The V end was cut by 3 bases, the J end by 5 bases, with 7 bases between. This chain's CDR3 is CASSFSEYGYTF. The CDR3, as DNA: TGTGCCAGCAGTTTCTCTGAGTATGGCTACACCTTC.

The chain employs TRBV6-1 and TRBJ2-2; D unclear. The end of the DNA aligns better with TRBJ1-1, so the J call may be wrong. In germline, CDR1 is MNHNS, CDR2 SASEGT. The CDR3 runs to 14 residues. CDR3 residues: CASTRDTTTLGAFF. In DNA form, the CDR3 reads TGTGCCAGCACCCGGGATACAACGACTCTAGGAGCTTTCTTT.

This chain connects TRBV3-1 to TRBJ1-4; D gene unclear. This CDR3 contains 16 residues. Germline assignment: CDR1 LGHDT and CDR2 YNNKEL (reference sequence). With 1 base removed from V and 11 bases from J, the gap between germline ends came to 20 bases. CDR3 sequence reads: CASSQASDGLMRKLFF. In DNA, the CDR3 is TGTGCCAGCAGCCAAGCATCTGACGGTTTAATGAGGAAACTGTTTTTT.

This clonotype was seen a few times. The rearrangement uses TRBV20-1 and TRBJ2-2; no clear D gene. This CDR3 has 14 amino acids. V lost 6 bases to trimming and J lost 4 bases, with 15 bases between them. CDR1 and CDR2 from the germline V gene are DFQATT and SNEGSKA (reference sequence). Here the CDR3 reads CSAEDSASTGELFF. The CDR3 region has the DNA TGCAGTGCAGAAGACTCCGCGAGCACCGGGGAGCTGTTTTTT.